This note documents a single T cell receptor (beta chain) sequence. One end of the junction is discordant with germline, which a read error may explain. It was with a sample-barcoded 5' primer and a J-beta primer mix that a second PCR of roughly 7 to 12 cycles was run. TCRdb passed the 5' RACE reads through MiXCR, listing each CDR3 protein once. The table records 1,800,000 or so distinct CDR3 sequences, approximately 40% of them present only once. These data originate in a study of blood T cells in healthy people across ages. Sequenced: blood. The receptor was derived from a human donor in good health.

This CDR3 is CAGSLIPARAGGYNEQFF. CDR3 bases: TGTGCCGGCAGCTTGATCCCCGCCCGGGCGGGGGGGTACAATGAGCAGTTCTTC. This chain links TRBV7-8 with TRBJ2-1; 9 positions match TRBD2. Germline values: CDR1 SGHVS, CDR2 FQNEAQ. The CDR3 length is 18 residues.